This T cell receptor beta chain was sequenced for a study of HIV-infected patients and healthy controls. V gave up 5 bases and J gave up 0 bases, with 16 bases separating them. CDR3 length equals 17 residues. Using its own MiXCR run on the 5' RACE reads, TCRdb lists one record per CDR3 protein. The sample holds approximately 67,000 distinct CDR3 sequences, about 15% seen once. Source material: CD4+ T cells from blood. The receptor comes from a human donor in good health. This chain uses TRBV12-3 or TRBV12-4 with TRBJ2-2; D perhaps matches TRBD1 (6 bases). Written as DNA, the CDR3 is TGTGCCAGCAGTAAAGCCCCGACAGGAACGAACACCGGGGAGCTGTTTTTT. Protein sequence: CASSKAPTGTNTGELFF.